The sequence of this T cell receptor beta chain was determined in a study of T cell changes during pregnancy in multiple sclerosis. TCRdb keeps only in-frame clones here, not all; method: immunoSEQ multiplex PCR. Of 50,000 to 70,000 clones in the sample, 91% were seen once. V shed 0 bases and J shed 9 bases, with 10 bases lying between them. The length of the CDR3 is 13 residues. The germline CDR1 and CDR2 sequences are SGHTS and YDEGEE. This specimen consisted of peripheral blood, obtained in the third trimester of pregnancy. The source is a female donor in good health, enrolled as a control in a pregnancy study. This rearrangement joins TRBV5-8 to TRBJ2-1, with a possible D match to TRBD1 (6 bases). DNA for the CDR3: TGTGCCAGCAGCTTGGGGCAGGGGAGTGAGCAGTTCTTC. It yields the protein CASSLGQGSEQFF.